This T cell receptor (beta chain) was sequenced for a study of blood T cell repertoires in COVID-19. Whole-study context: PBMCs, B-cell-depleted T cells, or T cells were the source of the cDNA or gDNA that made up the material.

This table comes from immunoSEQ multiplex PCR, and its TCRdb copy is limited to in-frame clones, with some not included. The sample yields about 300,000 clones, about nine tenths seen once. Cohorts were based on clinical histories the participants reported. Recovered status in Cohort 3 required two negative PCRs, clearance, or symptom resolution. Sequencing was carried out using PBMCs or T cells enriched from blood (not recorded which). This receptor was identified in a woman between 35 and 50 years old who had recovered from COVID-19.

The CDR3 loop is CAIRDRDQYTEAFF. The CDR3 DNA reads TGTGCCATCCGGGACAGGGATCAGTACACTGAAGCTTTCTTT. The rearrangement joins TRBV10-3 to TRBJ1-1, with TRBD1 matching 9 bases. V lost 8 bases to trimming and J lost 3 bases; unmatched junction nucleotides: 7. The CDR3 is 14 residues long. Germline CDR1 reads ENHRY; CDR2 reads SYGVKD.